This note documents a single TCR beta chain sequence. Terminally differentiated effector memory CD45RA+ cells were excluded from the naive CD8 cells, which were CD45RO-negative and positively selected for CCR7. Adult donors, all healthy and HIV-negative, had no recent acute infections or vaccinations. The donors were all Caucasian adults (living in Nashville, Tennessee). The data were obtained in a study of shared clonotypes between healthy human individuals. After removal of 3 bases from V and 4 bases from J, the junction contained 15 bases not matched to a gene. Germline CDR1 reads MDHEN; CDR2 reads SYDVKM. There are 18 residues in the CDR3. Clones were read by immunoSEQ multiplex PCR, and TCRdb kept only the in-frame ones, dropping some. The sample yields about 800,000 clones, just over 95% seen once.

J is TRBJ1-3 and V is TRBV28, with 7 positions matching TRBD1. This clonotype was obtained from a young man in good health. Source material: naive CD8+ T cells sorted from blood. The chain's CDR3 is CASSFDKLSGQPGNTIYF. In DNA form, the CDR3 reads TGTGCCAGCAGTTTTGATAAGCTCTCGGGACAGCCGGGAAACACCATATATTTT.